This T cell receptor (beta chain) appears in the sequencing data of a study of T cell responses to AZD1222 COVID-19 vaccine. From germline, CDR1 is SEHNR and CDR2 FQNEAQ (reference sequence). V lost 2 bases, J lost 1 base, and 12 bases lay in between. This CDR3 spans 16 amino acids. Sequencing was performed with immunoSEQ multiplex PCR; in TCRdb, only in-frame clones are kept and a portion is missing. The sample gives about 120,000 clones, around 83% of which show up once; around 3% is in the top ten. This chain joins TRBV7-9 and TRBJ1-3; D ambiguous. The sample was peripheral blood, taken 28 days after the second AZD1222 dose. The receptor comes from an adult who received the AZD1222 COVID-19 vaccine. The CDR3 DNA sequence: TGTGCCAGCAGCTTATACCAGACAAAGTCTGGAAACACCATATATTTT. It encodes CASSLYQTKSGNTIYF.